The source of this T cell receptor (beta chain) is a study of blood T cell repertoires in COVID-19. This CDR3 is 15 amino acids long. The germline CDR1 and CDR2 sequences are LNHDA and SQIVND (reference sequence). Losses at the gene ends were 5 bases for V and 5 bases for J; bases not matched to a gene: 11. As handled by the study authors: Amplification of reference gene primers was used by the study to estimate nucleated cell counts. Method: immunoSEQ multiplex PCR; TCRdb's copy keeps in-frame clones and lacks some. The V and J calls and clone size were taken over from that table, and D and trimming were inferred from the DNA. The profile shows 150,000 to 200,000 clones, approximately 80% of them singletons.

The chain uses TRBV19 and TRBJ2-5, with 7 nucleotides matching TRBD1. Sequencing used PBMCs or T cells enriched from blood (not recorded which). The origin of this receptor is a man in his fifties who had recovered from COVID-19. The CDR3 coding sequence is TGTGCCAGTAGTCAGATAAGGACAGGAAGGGAGACCCAGTACTTC. Translation gives CASSQIRTGRETQYF.